This TCR beta chain appears in the sequencing data of a study of blood T cell repertoires in COVID-19 (dated by TCRdb to about 2020). Study-level background: Collaborator samples came from the United States, Italy and Spain and covered acute and convalescent phases of COVID-19. The prospective study material was composed of cDNA or gDNA derived from T cells, B-cell-depleted T cells, or PBMCs. Deeply sampled blood TCRbeta repertoires from subjects exposed to, actively infected with, or recovered from COVID-19 were included in the dataset. The repertoires were made available in a free public database intended to serve as a resource for research on the immune response to SARS-CoV-2. Samples came from the ongoing ImmuneRACE study (first 160 participants) plus 1,254 subjects from 6 global collaborators. The sample metadata nearly always contained a de-identified subject ID, COVID-19 status, age in years and sex. Where HLA class I and class II types were available, the types were taken from metadata supplied by the sample provider, not from assay-based typing. Summary of the overall study and its limitations: How much clinical and demographic metadata was included differed by source and by participant, and the metadata was provided uncurated.

Collaborating institutions collected whole blood in K2EDTA tubes following their own protocols. For TCRbeta analysis, collaborators shipped samples as frozen whole blood, isolated PBMCs, or DNA extracted from either of those sample types. To note about this clone: It has no known antigen specificity. No base quality values were provided; no much bigger clone lies one nucleotide off.

The immunoSEQ Assay, a bias-controlled multiplex PCR, was used to amplify TCRbeta CDR3 regions from genomic DNA. Under the source paper's analysis protocol: The number of nucleated cells in each sample was estimated by amplification of reference gene primers within the assay. Sequence reads were collapsed and filtered to measure the absolute abundance of every unique TCRbeta CDR3 rearrangement. Productive Simpson clonality was computed per sample as the square root of Simpson's diversity index over productive rearrangements. Imported from immuneACCESS, the table was reduced by TCRdb to in-frame sequences with V and J called. These copies leave out some clones; in studies compared against another copy, an unresolved V gene accounts for under half, and the cause of the remainder is not known. D and trimming were read from the DNA, whereas the V and J calls and clone size are those reported in that table. Counted in this sample were over 100,000 clones; 84% of them appeared once. The top ten clonotypes cover 26% of the sample.

CDR1 SGHRS and CDR2 YFSETQ were looked up in the germline V gene. The CDR3 contains 16 residues, cysteine and phenylalanine counted. Of all the DNA, just the CDR3 is kept, 48 bases in frame from base 1. Ends trimmed: V by 2 bases, J by 4 bases; bases unmatched to a gene: 9. The clonotype comes from a man aged 60 to 75 with acute or convalescent COVID-19. The sequencing sample was made of peripheral blood. Here the chain combines TRBV5-1 and TRBJ2-3; TRBD2 agrees with 8 junctional bases. The CDR3 has the sequence CASSLSGLEFADTQYF. The DNA reads TGCGCCAGCAGCTTATCGGGACTAGAATTTGCAGATACGCAGTATTTT. With the rest looked up from the reference TRBV5-1 and TRBJ2-3 genes rather than sequenced, the full variable domain is KAGVTQTPRYLIKTRGQQVTLSCSPISGHRSVSWYQQTPGQGLQFLFEYFSETQRNKGNFPGRFSGRQFSNSRSEMNVSTLELGDSALYLCASSLSGLEFADTQYFGPGTRLTVL.